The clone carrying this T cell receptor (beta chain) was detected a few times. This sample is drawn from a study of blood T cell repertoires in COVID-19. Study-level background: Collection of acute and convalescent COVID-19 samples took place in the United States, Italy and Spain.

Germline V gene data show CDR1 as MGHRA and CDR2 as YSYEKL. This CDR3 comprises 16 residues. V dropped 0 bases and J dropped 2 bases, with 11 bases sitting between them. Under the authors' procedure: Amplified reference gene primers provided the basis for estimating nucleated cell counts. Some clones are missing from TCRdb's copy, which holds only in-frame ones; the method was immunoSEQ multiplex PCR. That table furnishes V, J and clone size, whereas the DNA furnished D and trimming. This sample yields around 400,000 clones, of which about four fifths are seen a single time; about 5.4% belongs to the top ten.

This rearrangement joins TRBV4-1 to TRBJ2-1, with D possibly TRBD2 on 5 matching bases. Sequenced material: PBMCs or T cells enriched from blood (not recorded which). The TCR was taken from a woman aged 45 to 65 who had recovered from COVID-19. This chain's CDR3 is CASSQDTSGTYNEQFF. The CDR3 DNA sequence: TGCGCCAGCAGCCAAGATACAAGCGGAACCTACAATGAGCAGTTCTTC.